A single sample gave rise to the 15 T cell receptor beta chains below, sequenced in a study of metastatic and nonmetastatic thyroid tumors. TCRdb reanalyzed the PCR reads via MiXCR. The table has about 6,600 clones, 35% seen once. Treatment of any kind had been given to no patient before thyroid surgery. The specimen sequenced was adjacent normal tissue. The source is a female donor with papillary thyroid cancer or a benign thyroid nodule (not recorded which). Some clones in this sample may be carry-over from other donors' samples.

This clone has a handful of counts. The V and J genes are TRBV6-1 and TRBJ1-2, with 7 nucleotides matching TRBD1. Germline V gene lookup returns CDR1 MNHNS and CDR2 SASEGT. CDR3 length: 14 residues. This CDR3 reads CATSRETGRLSYTF. The DNA for the CDR3 is TGTGCTACCAGCAGGGAGACAGGGAGGCTCTCCTACACCTTC.

This clone was detected only once. The chain uses TRBV7-9 and TRBJ2-5; no clear D gene. Germline CDR1 reads SEHNR; CDR2 reads FQNEAQ (reference sequence). This CDR3 has 17 residues. V shed 0 bases and J shed 2 bases, with 16 bases lying between them. The DNA of the CDR3 is TGTGCCAGCAGCTTAGCTGGGCCGGTTCTATTACAAGAGACCCAGTACTTC. Its translation: CASSLAGPVLLQETQYF. Complete variable domain (other parts from reference TRBV7-9 and TRBJ2-5): DTGVSQNPRHKITKRGQNVTFRCDPISEHNRLYWYRQTLGQGPEFLTYFQNEAQLEKSRLLSDRFSAERPKGSFSTLEIQRTEQGDSAMYLCASSLAGPVLLQETQYFGPGTRLLVL.

The chain couples TRBV11-3 to TRBJ2-3; D not resolved. The V end was cut by 1 base, the J end by 4 bases, with 6 bases between. This CDR3 contains 13 residues. Germline values: CDR1 SGHNT, CDR2 YENEEA. The chain's CDR3 is CASSLGEADTQYF. The CDR3 DNA sequence: TGTGCCAGCAGCTTAGGCGAAGCAGATACGCAGTATTTT.

V is TRBV30 and J is TRBJ1-5; D remains ambiguous. The CDR3 runs 13 residues. In germline, CDR1 is GTSNPN, CDR2 SVGIG (reference sequence). Deletions cut 2 bases from V and 2 bases from J, with 7 bases between. Here the CDR3 DNA reads TGTGCCTGGAGTCCCGTTGGCAATCAGCCCCAGCATTTT. Encoded protein: CAWSPVGNQPQHF. The full variable domain, rest sourced from reference TRBV30 and TRBJ1-5, is SQTIHQWPATLVQPVGSPLSLECTVEGTSNPNLYWYRQAAGRGLQLLFYSVGIGQISSEVPQNLSASRPQDRQFILSSKKLLLSDSGFYLCAWSPVGNQPQHFGDGTRLSIL.

The V gene is TRBV5-1, the J gene TRBJ2-7, with D unresolved. The CDR3 extends over 13 amino acids. Germline-derived CDR1 and CDR2 are SGHRS and YFSETQ. Trimming cost V 4 bases and J 3 bases, with 11 bases left between them. The CDR3 coding sequence is TGCGCCAGCAGCCCCGACGAGGTCTACGAGCAGTACTTC. Translated: CASSPDEVYEQYF.

This clone was seen a handful of times. The V call is TRBV19, the J call TRBJ1-2; 7 nucleotides agree with TRBD1. This CDR3 has 15 amino acids. V shed 5 bases and J 8 bases; nucleotides not matched to a gene: 14. In germline, CDR1 is LNHDA, CDR2 SQIVND (reference sequence). The DNA for the CDR3 is TGTGCCAGTAGTCTAACTCCGACAGGGTTTGGAGGCTACACCTTC. Protein sequence: CASSLTPTGFGGYTF.

This clone came up a few times. The chain uses TRBV7-2 and TRBJ1-5; D uncertain. V shed 0 bases and J shed 0 bases, with 3 bases lying between them. The CDR3 extends over 14 amino acids. Germline values: CDR1 SGHTA, CDR2 FQGNSA. The CDR3 DNA sequence: TGTGCCAGCAGCTTAGCAGTTAGCAATCAGCCCCAGCATTTT. It encodes CASSLAVSNQPQHF.

The V call is TRBV7-9, the J call TRBJ2-7; 14 bases fit TRBD2. From germline, CDR1 is SEHNR and CDR2 FQNEAQ (reference sequence). This CDR3 has 14 residues. Trimming took 3 bases from V and 6 from J; bases not matched to a gene: 1. The CDR3 DNA reads TGTGCCAGCAGCTTGACTAGCGGGAGGGCCGAGCAGTACTTC. Amino acid sequence: CASSLTSGRAEQYF.

This clone has just a few counts. The chain employs TRBV6-1 and TRBJ1-5; 7 bases map to TRBD1. This CDR3 has 14 residues. V lost 6 bases and J lost 5; bases outside the gene matches: 7. Germline CDR1 and CDR2: MNHNS and SASEGT. The CDR3, as DNA: TGTGCCAGCAGCCAAACAGGGGCGGATCAGCCCCAGCATTTT. It translates to CASSQTGADQPQHF.

This clone is classed as large. This rearrangement joins TRBV7-8 to TRBJ2-7; TRBD2 matches 10 bases. There are 15 residues in the CDR3. Germline lookup yields CDR1 SGHVS and CDR2 FQNEAQ. The junction had 1 base not matched to a gene; V was cut back by 2 bases and J by 0 bases. The CDR3 spells CASSLRTSGSYEQYF. As DNA, the CDR3 is TGTGCCAGCAGCTTACGGACTAGCGGCTCCTACGAGCAGTACTTC.

The J gene is TRBJ2-5, the V gene TRBV20-1, with 7 nucleotides matching TRBD1. The germline CDR1 and CDR2 sequences are DFQATT and SNEGSKA (reference sequence). CDR3 length: 12 amino acids. The junction had 5 bases not matched to a gene; V was cut back by 4 bases and J by 6 bases. CDR3 DNA: TGCAGTGCTACCAGACAGGGACAGACCCAGTACTTC. It encodes CSATRQGQTQYF.

The V call is TRBV28, the J call TRBJ2-7; D unclear. CDR1 is MDHEN and CDR2 is SYDVKM in the germline V gene. There are 16 residues in the CDR3. Trimming cost V 3 bases and J 2 bases, with 17 bases left between them. As DNA, the CDR3 is TGTGCCAGCAGTTTCTTACTGGATGGGTTAACCTACGAGCAGTACTTC. This codes for CASSFLLDGLTYEQYF.

Comment on this clone: One end of the junction does not line up with germline, which may come from a read error. The rearrangement links TRBV27 to TRBJ1-5, with D possibly TRBD1 on 5 matching bases. This CDR3 is built from 13 residues. The V gene's germline CDR1 is MNHEY and CDR2 SMNVEV (reference sequence). CDR3 sequence reads: CASTSGLNQTQHF. CDR3 coding DNA: TGTGCCAGCACCTCAGGGTTGAATCAGACCCAGCATTTT.

The V and J genes are TRBV6-5 and TRBJ1-3, with a tentative D call TRBD1 (5 bases). This CDR3 is 15 amino acids long. V was cut by 0 bases and J by 2 bases, with 8 bases left in between. Per the germline V gene, CDR1 is MNHEY and CDR2 is SVGAGI. In DNA, the CDR3 is TGTGCCAGCAGTTACTCCGGGACGACTGGAAACACCATATATTTT. It codes for CASSYSGTTGNTIYF.

Comment on this clone: The same CDR3 also results from other DNA sequences found in this sample. The rearrangement uses TRBV7-8 and TRBJ2-7; TRBD1 or TRBD2 may be the D gene (5 bases each). V shed 0 bases and J shed 2 bases, with 11 bases lying between them. The germline V gene encodes CDR1 SGHVS and CDR2 FQNEAQ. CDR3 length: 15 residues. CDR3 region: CASSLAPGRTYEQYF. The CDR3, as DNA: TGTGCCAGCAGCTTAGCGCCGGGGCGAACCTACGAGCAGTACTTC.